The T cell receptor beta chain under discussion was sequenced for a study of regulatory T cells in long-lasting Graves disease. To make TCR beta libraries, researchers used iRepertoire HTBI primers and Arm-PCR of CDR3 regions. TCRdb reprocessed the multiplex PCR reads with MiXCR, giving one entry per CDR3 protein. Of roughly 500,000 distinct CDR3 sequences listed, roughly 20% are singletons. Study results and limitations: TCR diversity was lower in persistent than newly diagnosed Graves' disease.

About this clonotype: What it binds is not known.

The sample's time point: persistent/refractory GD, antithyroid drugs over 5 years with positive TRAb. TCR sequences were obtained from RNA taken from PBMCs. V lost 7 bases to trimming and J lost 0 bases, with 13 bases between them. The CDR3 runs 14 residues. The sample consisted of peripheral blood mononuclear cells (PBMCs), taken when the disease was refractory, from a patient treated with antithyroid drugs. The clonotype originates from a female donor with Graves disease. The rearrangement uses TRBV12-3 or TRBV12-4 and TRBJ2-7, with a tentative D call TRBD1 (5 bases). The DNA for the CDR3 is TGTGCCAGCAAAGACAGCTTAAGCTCCTACGAGCAGTACTTC. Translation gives CASKDSLSSYEQYF.